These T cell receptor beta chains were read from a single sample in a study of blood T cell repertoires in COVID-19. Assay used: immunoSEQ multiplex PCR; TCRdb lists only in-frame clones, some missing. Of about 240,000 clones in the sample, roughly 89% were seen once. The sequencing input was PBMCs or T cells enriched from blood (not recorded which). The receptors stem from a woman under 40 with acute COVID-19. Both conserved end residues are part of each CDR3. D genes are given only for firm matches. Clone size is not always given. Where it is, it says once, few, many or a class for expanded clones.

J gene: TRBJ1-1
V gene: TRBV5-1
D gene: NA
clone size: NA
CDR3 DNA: TGCGCCAGCAGCTTGACATGGAGGGGCACTGAAGCTTTCTTT
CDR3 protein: CASSLTWRGTEAFF

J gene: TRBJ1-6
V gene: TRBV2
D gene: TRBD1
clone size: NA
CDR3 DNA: TGTGCCAGCAGTGGAGGACAGGGTGATTCACCCCTCCACTTT
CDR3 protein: CASSGGQGDSPLHF

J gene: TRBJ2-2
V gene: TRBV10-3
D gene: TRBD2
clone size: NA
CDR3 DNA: TGTGCCATCACCGGGACTAGCGGGGGGTCGGGTACCGGGGAGCTGTTTTTT
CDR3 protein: CAITGTSGGSGTGELFF

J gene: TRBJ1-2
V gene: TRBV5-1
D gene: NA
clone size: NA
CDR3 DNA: TGCGCCAGCAGCTTGGGGGTCGAGGGTGATGGTGGCTACACCTTC
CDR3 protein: CASSLGVEGDGGYTF

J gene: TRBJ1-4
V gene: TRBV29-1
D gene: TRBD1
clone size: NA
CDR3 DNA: TGCAGCGTTGCGGGACAGGGAAATGAAAAACTGTTTTTT
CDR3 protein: CSVAGQGNEKLFF

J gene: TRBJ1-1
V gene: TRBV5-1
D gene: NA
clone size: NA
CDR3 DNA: TGCGCCAGCAGCTTGGGGGTACCGGGGGACGGCACTGAAGCTTTCTTT
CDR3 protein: CASSLGVPGDGTEAFF

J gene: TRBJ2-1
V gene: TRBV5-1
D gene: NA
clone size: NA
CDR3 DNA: TGCGCCAGCAGCCCAGGACAGCGACAGACCAATGAGCAGTTCTTC
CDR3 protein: CASSPGQRQTNEQFF

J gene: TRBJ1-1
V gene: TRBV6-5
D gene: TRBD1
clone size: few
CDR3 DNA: TGTGCCAGCAGTCTTGACAGGGATGAAGCTTTCTTT
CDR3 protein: CASSLDRDEAFF

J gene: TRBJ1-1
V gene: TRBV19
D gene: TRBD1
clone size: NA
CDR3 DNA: TGTGCCAGTAGTTTGTCGGGACAGGGTCGTACTGAAGCTTTCTTT
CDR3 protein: CASSLSGQGRTEAFF

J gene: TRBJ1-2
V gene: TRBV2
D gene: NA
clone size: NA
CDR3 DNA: TGTGCCAGCAGGCGGGACGGGAGTGGCTACACCTTC
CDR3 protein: CASRRDGSGYTF

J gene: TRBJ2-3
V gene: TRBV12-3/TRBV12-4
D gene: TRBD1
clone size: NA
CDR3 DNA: TGTGCCACGTGGACAGGGGGCACAGATACGCAGTATTTT
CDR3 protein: CATWTGGTDTQYF

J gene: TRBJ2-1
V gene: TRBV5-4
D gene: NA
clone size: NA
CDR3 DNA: TGTGCCAGCAGCCCTCGGGGGGCTTACGCCAATGAGCAGTTCTTC
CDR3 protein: CASSPRGAYANEQFF

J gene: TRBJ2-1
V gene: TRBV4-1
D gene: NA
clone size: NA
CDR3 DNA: TGCGCCAGCAGCCAAGATGTGGCGGTTGGTCTCAATGAGCAGTTCTTC
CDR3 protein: CASSQDVAVGLNEQFF

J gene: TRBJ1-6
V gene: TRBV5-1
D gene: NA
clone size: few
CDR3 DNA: TGCGCCAGCAGCTTGGCCGCGCCAGGGAATTCACCCCTCCACTTT
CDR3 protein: CASSLAAPGNSPLHF

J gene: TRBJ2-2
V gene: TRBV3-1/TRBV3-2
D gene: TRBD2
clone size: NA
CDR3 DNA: TGTGCCAGCAGCCAAGGGACTAGCGGTACCGGGGAGCTGTTTTTT
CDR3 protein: CASSQGTSGTGELFF

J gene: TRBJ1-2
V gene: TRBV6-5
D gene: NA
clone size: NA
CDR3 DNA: TGTGCCAGCAGGTCCTACAGGGATTTTTATGGCTACACCTTC
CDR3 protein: CASRSYRDFYGYTF

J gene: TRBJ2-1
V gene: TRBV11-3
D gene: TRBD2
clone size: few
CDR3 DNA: TGTGCCAGCAGCTTGACTAGCGGGGGAAGCTCCTACAATGAGCAGTTCTTC
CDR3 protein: CASSLTSGGSSYNEQFF

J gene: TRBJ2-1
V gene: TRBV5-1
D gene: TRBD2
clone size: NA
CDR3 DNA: TGCGCCAGCAGTAAAGAACTAGCGGGCTACAATGAGCAGTTCTTC
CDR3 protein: CASSKELAGYNEQFF

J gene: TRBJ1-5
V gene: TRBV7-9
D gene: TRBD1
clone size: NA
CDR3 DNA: TGTGCCAGCAGCCTGGGACAGACGAGCAATCAGCCCCAGCATTTT
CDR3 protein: CASSLGQTSNQPQHF

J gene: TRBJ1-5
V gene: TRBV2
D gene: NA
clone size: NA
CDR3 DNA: TGTGCCAGCAGCGCACAGGGTAATTATAACAATCAGCCCCAGCATTTT
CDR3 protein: CASSAQGNYNNQPQHF

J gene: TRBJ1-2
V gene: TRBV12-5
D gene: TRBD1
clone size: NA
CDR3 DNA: TGTGCTAGTGGTTTGGTCCCCCGGGACAGGAACTATGGCTACACCTTC
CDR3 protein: CASGLVPRDRNYGYTF

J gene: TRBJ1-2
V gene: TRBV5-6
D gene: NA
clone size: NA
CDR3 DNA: TGTGCCAGCAGCTTTGGACAGAATGGCTACACCTTC
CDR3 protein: CASSFGQNGYTF

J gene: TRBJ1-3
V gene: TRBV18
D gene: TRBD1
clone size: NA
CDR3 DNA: TGTGCCAGCTCTCGTACAGGGGGCTACGAGGGGAACACCATATATTTT
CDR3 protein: CASSRTGGYEGNTIYF

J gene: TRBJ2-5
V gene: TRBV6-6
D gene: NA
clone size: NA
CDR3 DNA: TGTGCCAGCTCGGGGAGAGAGACCCAGTACTTC
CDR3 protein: CASSGRETQYF

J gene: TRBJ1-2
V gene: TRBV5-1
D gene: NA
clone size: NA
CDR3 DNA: TGCGCCAGCAGCCCCTCAGGGGCCCGTAACTATGGCTACACCTTC
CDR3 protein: CASSPSGARNYGYTF

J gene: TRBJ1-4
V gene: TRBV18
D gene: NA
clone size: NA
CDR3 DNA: TGTGCCAGCTCACCACAACAGGGTTCTGAAAAACTGTTTTTT
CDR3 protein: CASSPQQGSEKLFF

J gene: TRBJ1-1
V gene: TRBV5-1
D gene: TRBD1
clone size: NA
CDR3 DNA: TGCGCCAGCAGCTCATACAACAGGGGTGGGGTGACTGAAGCTTTCTTT
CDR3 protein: CASSSYNRGGVTEAFF